Below are 30 T cell receptor beta chains sequenced from a single sample in a study of blood T cells in healthy people across ages. Combining a sample-barcoded 5' primer with a J-beta primer mix, a second PCR ran for about 6 to 12 cycles. TCRdb processed the 5' RACE reads anew with MiXCR; each CDR3 protein has one entry. The repertoire holds over a million distinct CDR3 sequences, with 35% to 50% as singletons. The sample comprised blood. The source is a woman aged 55-70 years in good health.

The V call is TRBV5-1, the J call TRBJ1-5; 11 bases are a match to TRBD1. Germline CDR1 is SGHRS and CDR2 is YFSETQ. The CDR3 runs 15 residues. Germline trimming cut 4 bases from V and 9 bases from J; bases unmatched to any gene: 9. The CDR3 sequence is CASSLGTGGTWPQHF. The CDR3 DNA sequence: TGCGCCAGCAGCCTTGGGACAGGGGGGACTTGGCCCCAGCATTTT.

The genes are TRBV12-3 or TRBV12-4 and TRBJ2-7; TRBD2 agrees at 11 bases. The CDR3 runs to 15 residues. V dropped 4 bases and J dropped 7; count of bases not matched to a gene: 9. The CDR3 sequence is CASSSSSGRYNEQYF. CDR3 bases: TGTGCCAGCAGTTCGTCTAGCGGGAGGTACAATGAGCAGTACTTC.

This clonotype was seen more than once but under ten times. The chain is built from TRBV20-1 and TRBJ1-5; 8 bases line up with TRBD1. The CDR3 length is 13 residues. CDR1 DFQATT and CDR2 SNEGSKA come from the germline V gene (reference sequence). Trimming at V came to 6 bases and at J to 3 bases, leaving 4 bases not matched to a gene. This chain's CDR3 is CSAGTGTNQPQHF. DNA for the CDR3: TGCAGTGCCGGGACAGGTACCAATCAGCCCCAGCATTTT.

The chain has TRBV20-1 and TRBJ2-7, with D tentatively TRBD2 (5 bases). Germline CDR1 DFQATT, CDR2 SNEGSKA (reference sequence). CDR3 length: 13 residues. Trimming removed 0 bases from V and 3 bases from J, with 9 bases in between. This CDR3 reads CSAREEGVYEQYF. The CDR3 nucleotides are TGCAGTGCTAGAGAAGAGGGAGTCTACGAGCAGTACTTC.

This clonotype was observed a handful of times. The genes are TRBV28 and TRBJ2-3; no clear D gene. The CDR3 covers 12 residues. Trimming pared 3 bases from V and 4 bases from J, leaving 5 bases between. Germline values: CDR1 MDHEN, CDR2 SYDVKM. The CDR3 sequence: CASSFVPDTQYF. In nucleotides, the CDR3 is TGTGCCAGCAGTTTTGTGCCAGATACGCAGTATTTT.

The chain carries TRBV9 and TRBJ1-5; a weak D match, TRBD1 (6 bases). From germline, CDR1 is SGDLS and CDR2 YYNGEE. Trimming removed 0 bases from V and 9 bases from J, with 10 bases in between. The CDR3 contains 13 residues. This CDR3 reads CASSVGGGPPQHF. In DNA form, the CDR3 reads TGTGCCAGCAGCGTAGGAGGGGGGCCGCCCCAGCATTTT.

The chain carries TRBV18 and TRBJ2-1; D gene uncertain. Deletions cut 1 base from V and 5 bases from J, with 9 bases between. Germline V gene lookup returns CDR1 KGHSH and CDR2 LQKENI. The length of the CDR3 is 14 residues. CDR3 protein: CASSPRTQNNEQFF. DNA for the CDR3: TGTGCCAGCTCACCACGTACTCAGAACAATGAGCAGTTCTTC.

The genes are TRBV28 and TRBJ2-7; no firm D call. Germline lookup yields CDR1 MDHEN and CDR2 SYDVKM. V was cut by 3 bases and J by 2 bases, with 20 bases left in between. The CDR3 is 17 amino acids. CDR3 bases: TGTGCCAGCAGTTTCCCCATAACACCAAACCAAGCCTACGAGCAGTACTTC. Amino acids: CASSFPITPNQAYEQYF.

Only a few counts were recorded for this clonotype. The chain links TRBV9 to TRBJ1-1; no reliable D call. The germline V gene encodes CDR1 SGDLS and CDR2 YYNGEE. Trimming removed 0 bases from V and 8 bases from J, with 11 bases in between. The CDR3 is made up of 13 amino acids. The CDR3 here is CASSVEEAAEAFF. Written as DNA, the CDR3 is TGTGCCAGCAGCGTAGAGGAAGCTGCAGAAGCTTTCTTT.

V usage is TRBV10-3 and J usage is TRBJ1-2; 8 positions match TRBD1. From germline, CDR1 is ENHRY and CDR2 SYGVKD. V lost 6 bases to trimming and J lost 11 bases; unmatched junction nucleotides: 14. CDR3 size: 14 residues. DNA for the CDR3: TGTGCCATCAGAGGGACAGGCGGCCCTTGGGGGTACACCTTC. Amino acids: CAIRGTGGPWGYTF.

The chain links TRBV20-1 to TRBJ2-1; 8 nucleotides match TRBD2. The V gene's germline CDR1 is DFQATT and CDR2 SNEGSKA (reference sequence). J lost 3 bases, V lost 1 base, and 5 bases had no gene match. The CDR3 has 15 amino acids. Here the CDR3 reads CSARATGGDYNEQFF. As DNA, the CDR3 is TGCAGTGCTAGAGCCACCGGGGGGGACTACAATGAGCAGTTCTTC.

This clonotype came up a few times. The chain uses TRBV29-1 and TRBJ2-3; D uncertain. CDR3 length equals 14 residues. The ends were cut back, 0 bases at V and 6 bases at J, with 13 bases in the middle. Germline CDR1 and CDR2: SQVTM and ANQGSEA. The DNA for the CDR3 is TGCAGCGTTGAAGATCAACCAGCAACGGATACGCAGTATTTT. Its translation: CSVEDQPATDTQYF.

This clonotype was seen ten or more times. The V call is TRBV9, the J call TRBJ2-7; 8 bases align to TRBD1. CDR1 and CDR2 from the germline V gene are SGDLS and YYNGEE. The CDR3 covers 13 residues. V lost 5 bases, J lost 4 bases, and 5 bases stayed unmatched. The CDR3 loop reads CASSARGQYEQYF. CDR3 coding DNA: TGTGCCAGCAGTGCCAGGGGGCAATACGAGCAGTACTTC.

This clonotype was picked up many times. The chain carries TRBV29-1 and TRBJ2-5; weak D call: TRBD1 (6 bases). The germline CDR1 and CDR2 sequences are SQVTM and ANQGSEA. There are 11 residues in the CDR3. V was pared by 6 bases and J by 7 bases, with 12 bases between. CDR3 nucleotide sequence: TGCAGCGTAGCGAAAGGGGGGACCCAGTACTTC. It yields the protein CSVAKGGTQYF.

The chain couples TRBV10-3 to TRBJ1-5; D is perhaps TRBD1 (6 bases). The CDR3 runs to 15 residues. The V end was cut by 2 bases, the J end by 7 bases, with 15 bases between. Germline CDR1 ENHRY, CDR2 SYGVKD. CDR3 DNA sequence: TGTGCCATCAGTGAGCGTTACAGGGTTTTCCAGCCCCAGCATTTT. This encodes CAISERYRVFQPQHF.

The V gene is TRBV20-1, the J gene TRBJ2-3, with 8 bases fitting TRBD2. Germline V CDR1 and CDR2: DFQATT, SNEGSKA (reference sequence). The CDR3 consists of 17 residues. Trimming took 3 bases from V and 2 from J; bases not matched to a gene: 13. CDR3 sequence (DNA): TGCAGTGCTAGTGTTCCTAGCGGGCATATCCTCACAGATACGCAGTATTTT. Translation gives CSASVPSGHILTDTQYF.

The genes are TRBV6-6 and TRBJ2-1, with 10 bases identical to TRBD1. Germline V gene data show CDR1 as MNHNY and CDR2 as SVGAGI (reference sequence). This CDR3 is 15 amino acids long. With V trimmed by 7 bases and J by 9 bases, 12 bases remained unmatched. CDR3 DNA sequence: TGTGCCAGCACCAGTGGGGACAGGGGTGGCGGTGAGCAGTTCTTC. Translated: CASTSGDRGGGEQFF.

In its sample, this clonotype was seen a few times. The chain carries TRBV25-1 and TRBJ2-3, with 11 nucleotides matching TRBD2. Germline CDR1 reads MGHDK; CDR2 reads SYGVNS. Trimming cost V 10 bases and J 7 bases; bases outside gene matches: 10. CDR3 length: 14 amino acids. The CDR3 reads CATSLAGGLNTQYF. The DNA for the CDR3 is TGTGCCACCTCCCTAGCGGGAGGATTAAATACGCAGTATTTT.

V usage is TRBV12-3 or TRBV12-4 and J usage is TRBJ2-7; D may be TRBD1 (6 bases). This CDR3 has 13 residues. With 2 bases removed from V and 5 bases from J, the gap between germline ends came to 10 bases. This CDR3 is CASSLRAGDEQYF. The CDR3 nucleotides read TGTGCCAGCAGTTTACGGGCAGGGGACGAGCAGTACTTC.

J is TRBJ2-5 and V is TRBV27; the D is unclear. The CDR3 is 14 amino acids. The germline CDR1 and CDR2 sequences are MNHEY and SMNVEV (reference sequence). V lost 4 bases and J 5 bases, leaving 14 bases between the germline ends. The CDR3 sequence is CASSSPQYRETQYF. In DNA form, the CDR3 reads TGTGCCAGCAGTTCCCCCCAGTATCGGGAGACCCAGTACTTC.

This clonotype turned up a few times. The V gene is TRBV5-1, the J gene TRBJ2-3, with TRBD2 matching over 7 bases. The CDR3 contains 15 residues. V was pared by 5 bases and J by 1 base, with 7 bases of the junction left unmatched. Per germline, CDR1 SGHRS and CDR2 YFSETQ. CDR3 loop: CASSFGLGGTDTQYF. The CDR3 nucleotides are TGCGCCAGCAGTTTTGGACTAGGGGGCACAGATACGCAGTATTTT.

The chain couples TRBV10-3 to TRBJ2-3; D is unresolved. Germline CDR1 and CDR2: ENHRY and SYGVKD. V lost 3 bases, J lost 1 base, and 20 bases lay in between. The length of the CDR3 is 18 residues. DNA for the CDR3: TGTGCCATCAGTGATCCAATCGAAGCTCGACGGGGCACAGATACGCAGTATTTT. Protein: CAISDPIEARRGTDTQYF.

This clonotype was detected ten times or more. The V call is TRBV10-3, the J call TRBJ2-7; D might be TRBD1 (5 bases). The CDR3 has 14 amino acids. The germline V gene has CDR1 ENHRY and CDR2 SYGVKD. The ends were cut back, 2 bases at V and 2 bases at J, with 10 bases in the middle. CDR3 loop: CAISEPGITYEQYF. DNA of the CDR3: TGTGCCATCAGTGAGCCAGGGATCACCTACGAGCAGTACTTC.

This clonotype showed up many times. The J gene is TRBJ2-5, the V gene TRBV2, with D perhaps TRBD1 (6 bases). Germline V gives CDR1 SNHLY, CDR2 FYNNEI. The V end lost 2 bases, the J end lost 5 bases, and 15 bases lay between the germline ends. The CDR3 runs to 15 residues. The CDR3 reads CASSERGTSGETQYF. CDR3 in DNA: TGTGCCAGCAGTGAAAGGGGGACCTCGGGGGAGACCCAGTACTTC.

J is TRBJ2-6 and V is TRBV6-2 or TRBV6-3; no reliable D call. This CDR3 spans 15 amino acids. With 4 bases removed from V and 4 bases from J, the gap between germline ends came to 11 bases. Germline-derived CDR1 and CDR2 are MNHEY and SVGEGT. DNA for the CDR3: TGTGCCAGCAGTTCTCCCTTTGGGGGGGCCAACGTCCTGACTTTC. Its translation: CASSSPFGGANVLTF.

A few counts support this clonotype. The V and J genes are TRBV7-9 and TRBJ2-3, with no clear D. V was trimmed by 5 bases and J by 6 bases, leaving 12 bases between them. There are 13 residues in the CDR3. Germline loops: CDR1 SEHNR, CDR2 FQNEAQ (reference sequence). The DNA of the CDR3 is TGTGCCAGCAGCCCTCCGTATATCGATACGCAGTATTTT. Translated, it gives CASSPPYIDTQYF.

This clonotype was counted only a few times. The chain carries TRBV4-1 and TRBJ2-7; 8 positions agree with TRBD1. V lost 1 base and J lost 4; bases outside the gene matches: 12. Per the germline V gene, CDR1 is MGHRA and CDR2 is YSYEKL. This CDR3 has 17 amino acids. The CDR3 reads CASSQVLDPTGDYEQYF. CDR3 sequence (DNA): TGCGCCAGCAGCCAAGTCCTTGACCCGACAGGGGATTACGAGCAGTACTTC.

This clonotype was seen only once. A much larger clone sits a single nucleotide away, making a read error possible. V usage is TRBV29-1 and J usage is TRBJ2-7; a possible D gene is TRBD2 (6 bases). The germline V gene has CDR1 SQVTM and CDR2 ANQGSEA. The CDR3 runs 12 residues. The V and J ends lost 1 base and 6 bases respectively, with 10 bases between them. DNA for the CDR3: TGCAGCGTTGAAGGGCCCGGGGGCGAGCAGTACTTC. Residues: CSVEGPGGEQYF.

This chain uses TRBV20-1 with TRBJ2-3; 15 bases line up with TRBD2. Looked up from germline, CDR1 is DFQATT and CDR2 is SNEGSKA (reference sequence). J lost 5 bases, V lost 4 bases, and 7 bases had no gene match. This CDR3 is 16 amino acids long. CDR3 residues: CSAIGLAGGRGDTQYF. The CDR3 DNA reads TGCAGTGCTATAGGACTAGCGGGAGGGCGAGGAGATACGCAGTATTTT.

This sequence joins TRBV20-1 and TRBJ2-6, with TRBD1 as a possible D gene (6 bases). The V end lost 3 bases, the J end lost 0 bases, and 9 bases lay between the germline ends. Looked up from germline, CDR1 is DFQATT and CDR2 is SNEGSKA (reference sequence). The CDR3 covers 15 residues. CDR3 nucleotide sequence: TGCAGTGCTAGGGGACACCACTCTGGGGCCAACGTCCTGACTTTC. It is translated as CSARGHHSGANVLTF.